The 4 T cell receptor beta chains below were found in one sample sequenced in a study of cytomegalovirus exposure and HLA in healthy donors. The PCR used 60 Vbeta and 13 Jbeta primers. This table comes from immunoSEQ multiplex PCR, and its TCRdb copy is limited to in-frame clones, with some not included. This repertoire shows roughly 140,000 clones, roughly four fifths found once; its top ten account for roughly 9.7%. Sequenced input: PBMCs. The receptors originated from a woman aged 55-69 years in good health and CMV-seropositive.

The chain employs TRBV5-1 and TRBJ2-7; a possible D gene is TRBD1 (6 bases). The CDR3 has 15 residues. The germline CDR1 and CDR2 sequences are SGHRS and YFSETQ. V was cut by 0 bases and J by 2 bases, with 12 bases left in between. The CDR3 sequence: CASSLAEGGTYEQYF. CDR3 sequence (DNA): TGCGCCAGCAGCTTGGCCGAAGGGGGAACCTACGAGCAGTACTTC.

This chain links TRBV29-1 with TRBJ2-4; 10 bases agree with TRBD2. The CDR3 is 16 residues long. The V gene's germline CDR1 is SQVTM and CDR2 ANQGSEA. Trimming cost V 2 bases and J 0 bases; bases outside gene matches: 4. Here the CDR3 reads CSVELAGEIAKNIQYF. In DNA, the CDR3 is TGCAGCGTTGAACTAGCGGGAGAGATAGCCAAAAACATTCAGTACTTC. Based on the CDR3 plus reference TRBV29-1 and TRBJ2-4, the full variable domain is SAVISQKPSRDICQRGTSLTIQCQVDSQVTMMFWYRQQPGQSLTLIATANQGSEATYESGFVIDKFPISRPNLTFSTLTVSNMSPEDSSIYLCSVELAGEIAKNIQYFGAGTRLSVL.

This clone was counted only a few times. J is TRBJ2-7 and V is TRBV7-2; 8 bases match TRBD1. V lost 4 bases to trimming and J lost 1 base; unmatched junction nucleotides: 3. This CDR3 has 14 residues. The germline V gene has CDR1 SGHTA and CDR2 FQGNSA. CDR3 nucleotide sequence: TGTGCCAGCAGCTCGGGACAGGAGTCCTACGAGCAGTACTTC. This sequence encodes CASSSGQESYEQYF.

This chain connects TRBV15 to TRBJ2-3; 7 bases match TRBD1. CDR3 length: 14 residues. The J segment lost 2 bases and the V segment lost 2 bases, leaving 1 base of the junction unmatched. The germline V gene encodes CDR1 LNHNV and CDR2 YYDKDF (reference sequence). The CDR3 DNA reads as TGTGCCACCAGCAGAACAGGGGCCACAGATACGCAGTATTTT. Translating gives CATSRTGATDTQYF.